This TCR beta chain was recovered during a study of preoperative IRX-2 immunotherapy in early breast cancer. This CDR3 has 16 residues. V was trimmed by 2 bases and J by 0 bases, leaving 15 bases between them. Germline values: CDR1 SGHRS, CDR2 YFSETQ. Treatment: preoperative locoregional IRX-2 cytokine immunotherapy. Samples came from a phase Ib trial of preoperative locoregional IRX-2 cytokine immunotherapy. Measured with immunoSEQ multiplex PCR; TCRdb has only the in-frame clones, and not every one. Of roughly 99,000 clones listed, roughly 88% are singletons. The J gene is TRBJ2-7, the V gene TRBV5-1; no clear D. The source is a human donor with breast cancer. Sample: tumor tissue, taken after IRX-2 immunotherapy. As DNA, the CDR3 is TGCGCCAGCAGCTTATCGGTCAGGATGAGCTCCTACGAGCAGTACTTC. The encoded protein is CASSLSVRMSSYEQYF.